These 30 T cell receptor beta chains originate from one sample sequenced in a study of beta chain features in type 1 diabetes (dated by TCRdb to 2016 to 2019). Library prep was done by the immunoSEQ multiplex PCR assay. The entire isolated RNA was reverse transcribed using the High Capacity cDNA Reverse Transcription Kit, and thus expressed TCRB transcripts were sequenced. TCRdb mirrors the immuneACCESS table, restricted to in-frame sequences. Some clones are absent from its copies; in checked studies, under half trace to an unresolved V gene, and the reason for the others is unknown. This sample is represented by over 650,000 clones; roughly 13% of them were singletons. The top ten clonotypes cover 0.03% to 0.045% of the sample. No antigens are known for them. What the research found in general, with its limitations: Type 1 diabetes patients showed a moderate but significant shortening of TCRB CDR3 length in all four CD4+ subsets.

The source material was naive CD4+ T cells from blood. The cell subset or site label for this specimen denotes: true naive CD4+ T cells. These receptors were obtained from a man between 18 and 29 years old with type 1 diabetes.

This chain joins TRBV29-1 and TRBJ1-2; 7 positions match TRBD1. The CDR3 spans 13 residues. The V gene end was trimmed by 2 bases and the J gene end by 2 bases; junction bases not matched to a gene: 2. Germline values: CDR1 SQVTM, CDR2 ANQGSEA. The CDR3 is CSVETTGNYGYTF. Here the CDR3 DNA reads TGCAGCGTTGAAACGACAGGGAACTATGGCTACACCTTC.

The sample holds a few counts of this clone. The CDR3, as DNA: TGTGCCAGCAGCTTAGATTTCAGTGAGAGCTATGGCTACACCTTC. This encodes CASSLDFSESYGYTF. V gene TRBV7-9 combines with J gene TRBJ1-2, with D hard to call. The V end lost 1 base, the J end lost 4 bases, and 13 bases lay between the germline ends. Germline-derived CDR1 and CDR2 are SEHNR and FQNEAQ (reference sequence). This CDR3 comprises 15 residues.

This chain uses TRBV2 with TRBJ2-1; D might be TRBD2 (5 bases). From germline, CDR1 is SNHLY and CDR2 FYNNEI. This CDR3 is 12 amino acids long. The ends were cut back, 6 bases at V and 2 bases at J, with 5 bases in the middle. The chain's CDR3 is CASSGAYNEQFF. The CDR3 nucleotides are TGTGCCAGCAGCGGGGCCTACAATGAGCAGTTCTTC.

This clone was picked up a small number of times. CDR3 nucleotide sequence: TGTGCCTGGAGTGTACAAGGGATTCCCTATGGCTACACCTTC. Amino acid sequence: CAWSVQGIPYGYTF. The chain has TRBV30 and TRBJ1-2, with D unclear. The CDR3 sequence is 14 residues long. Germline V lookup: CDR1 GTSNPN, CDR2 SVGIG (reference sequence). V lost 0 bases to trimming and J lost 4 bases, with 12 bases between them.

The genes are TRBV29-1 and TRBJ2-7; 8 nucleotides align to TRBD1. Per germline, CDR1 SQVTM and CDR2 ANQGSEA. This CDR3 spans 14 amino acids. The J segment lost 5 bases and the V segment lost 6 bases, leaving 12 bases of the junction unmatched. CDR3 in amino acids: CSVARRTGQDEQYF. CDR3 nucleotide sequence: TGCAGCGTCGCTAGACGGACAGGGCAGGACGAGCAGTACTTC.

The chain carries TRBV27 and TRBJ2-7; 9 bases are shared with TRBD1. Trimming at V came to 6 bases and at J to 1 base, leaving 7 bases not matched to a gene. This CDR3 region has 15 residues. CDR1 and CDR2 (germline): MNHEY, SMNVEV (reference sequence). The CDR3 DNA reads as TGTGCCAGCAGGGAACAGGGGGCAAGATCCTACGAGCAGTACTTC. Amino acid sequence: CASREQGARSYEQYF.

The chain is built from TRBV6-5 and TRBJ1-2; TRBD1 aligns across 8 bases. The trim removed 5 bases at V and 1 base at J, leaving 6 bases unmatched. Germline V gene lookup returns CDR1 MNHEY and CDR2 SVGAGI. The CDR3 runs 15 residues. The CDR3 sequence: CASSRGDRINYGYTF. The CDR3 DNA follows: TGTGCCAGCAGTCGAGGGGACAGGATTAACTATGGCTACACCTTC.

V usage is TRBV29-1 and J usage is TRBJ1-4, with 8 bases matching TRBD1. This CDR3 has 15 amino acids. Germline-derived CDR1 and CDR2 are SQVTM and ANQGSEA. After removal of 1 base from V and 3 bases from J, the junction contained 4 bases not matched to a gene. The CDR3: CSVEAIQGANEKLFF. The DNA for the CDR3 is TGCAGCGTTGAAGCTATACAGGGGGCTAATGAAAAACTGTTTTTT.

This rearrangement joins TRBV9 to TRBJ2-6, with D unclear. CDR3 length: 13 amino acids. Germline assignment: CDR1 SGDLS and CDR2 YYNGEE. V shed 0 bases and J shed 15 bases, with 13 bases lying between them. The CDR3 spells CASSVAGKHALTF. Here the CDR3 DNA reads TGTGCCAGCAGCGTAGCAGGCAAGCATGCCCTGACTTTC. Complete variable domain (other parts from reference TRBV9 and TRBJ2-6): DSGVTQTPKHLITATGQRVTLRCSPRSGDLSVYWYQQSLDQGLQFLIQYYNGEERAKGNILERFSAQQFPDLHSELNLSSLELGDSALYFCASSVAGKHALTFGAGSRLTVL.

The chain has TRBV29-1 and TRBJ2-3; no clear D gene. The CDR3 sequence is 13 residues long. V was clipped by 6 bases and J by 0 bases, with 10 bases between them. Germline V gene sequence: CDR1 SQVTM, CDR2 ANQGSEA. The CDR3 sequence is CSVQPGSTDTQYF. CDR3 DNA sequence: TGCAGCGTCCAACCTGGGAGCACAGATACGCAGTATTTT.

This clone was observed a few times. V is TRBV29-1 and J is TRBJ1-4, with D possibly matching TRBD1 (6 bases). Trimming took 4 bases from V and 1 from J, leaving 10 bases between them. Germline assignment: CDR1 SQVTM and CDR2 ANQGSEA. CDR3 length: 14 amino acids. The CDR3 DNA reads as TGCAGCGTTGGCAGGGGTGTAACTAATGAAAAACTGTTTTTT. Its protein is CSVGRGVTNEKLFF.

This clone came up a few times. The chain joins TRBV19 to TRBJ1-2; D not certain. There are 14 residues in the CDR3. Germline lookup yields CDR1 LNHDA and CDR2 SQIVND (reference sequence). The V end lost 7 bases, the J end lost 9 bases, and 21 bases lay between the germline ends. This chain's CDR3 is CASTKGGNLWSYTF. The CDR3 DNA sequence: TGTGCCAGTACAAAAGGAGGGAATCTATGGAGCTACACCTTC.

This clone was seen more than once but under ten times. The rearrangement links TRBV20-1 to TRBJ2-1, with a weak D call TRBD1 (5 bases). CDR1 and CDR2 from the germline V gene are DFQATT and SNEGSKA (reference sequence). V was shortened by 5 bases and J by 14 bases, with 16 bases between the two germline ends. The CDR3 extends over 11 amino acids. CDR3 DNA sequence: TGCAGTGCTCCCCGGCCAGGGTTTAAGTTCTTC. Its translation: CSAPRPGFKFF.

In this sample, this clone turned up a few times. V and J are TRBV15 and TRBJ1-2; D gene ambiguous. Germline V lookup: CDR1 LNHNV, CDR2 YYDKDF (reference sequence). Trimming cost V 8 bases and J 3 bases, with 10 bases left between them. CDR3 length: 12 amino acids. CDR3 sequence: CATSGRDYGYTF. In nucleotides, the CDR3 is TGTGCCACCTCGGGGAGGGACTATGGCTACACCTTC.

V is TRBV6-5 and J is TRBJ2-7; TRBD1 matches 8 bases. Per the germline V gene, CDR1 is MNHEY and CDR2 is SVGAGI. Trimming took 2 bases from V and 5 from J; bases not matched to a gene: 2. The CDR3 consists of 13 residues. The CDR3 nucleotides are TGTGCCAGCAGTTACGGACAGGGTAACGAGCAGTACTTC. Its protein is CASSYGQGNEQYF.

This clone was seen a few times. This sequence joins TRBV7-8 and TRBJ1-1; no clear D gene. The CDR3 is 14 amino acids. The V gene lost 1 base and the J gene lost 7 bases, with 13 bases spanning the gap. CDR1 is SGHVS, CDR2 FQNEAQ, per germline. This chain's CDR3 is CASSLVVSGFEAFF. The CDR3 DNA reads TGTGCCAGCAGCTTAGTTGTCAGCGGATTTGAAGCTTTCTTT.

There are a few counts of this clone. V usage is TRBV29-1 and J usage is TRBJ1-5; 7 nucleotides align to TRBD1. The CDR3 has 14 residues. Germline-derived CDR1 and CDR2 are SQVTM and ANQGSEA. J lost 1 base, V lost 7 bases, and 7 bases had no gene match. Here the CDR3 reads CSALTGDSNQPQHF. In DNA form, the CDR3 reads TGCAGCGCCCTTACAGGGGACAGCAATCAGCCCCAGCATTTT.

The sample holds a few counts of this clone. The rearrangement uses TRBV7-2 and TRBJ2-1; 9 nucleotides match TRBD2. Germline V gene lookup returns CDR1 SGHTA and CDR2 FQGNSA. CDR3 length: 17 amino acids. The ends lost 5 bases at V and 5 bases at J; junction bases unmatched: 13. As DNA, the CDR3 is TGTGCCAGCAGCGAAGTACCGGGACTAGCTCTTGACAATGAGCAGTTCTTC. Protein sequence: CASSEVPGLALDNEQFF.

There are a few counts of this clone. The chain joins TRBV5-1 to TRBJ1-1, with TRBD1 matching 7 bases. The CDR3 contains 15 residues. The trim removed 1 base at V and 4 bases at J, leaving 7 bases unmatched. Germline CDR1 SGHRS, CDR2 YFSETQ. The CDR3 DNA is TGCGCCAGCAGCTTGCAGGCAGGGGGTACCACTGAAGCTTTCTTT. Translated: CASSLQAGGTTEAFF.

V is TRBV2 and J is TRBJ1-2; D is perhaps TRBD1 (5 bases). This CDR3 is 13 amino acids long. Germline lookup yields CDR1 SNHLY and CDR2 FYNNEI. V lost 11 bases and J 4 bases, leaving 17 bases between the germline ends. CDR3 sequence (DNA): TGTGCCCTAGCGTCGGGACGGATCTATGGCTACACCTTC. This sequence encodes CALASGRIYGYTF.

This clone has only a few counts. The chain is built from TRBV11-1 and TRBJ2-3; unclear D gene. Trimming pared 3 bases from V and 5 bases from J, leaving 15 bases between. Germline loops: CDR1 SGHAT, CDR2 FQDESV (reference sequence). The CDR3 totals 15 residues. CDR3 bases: TGTGCCAGCAGCTTGGAGAGCAAAGGAAGAGATACGCAGTATTTT. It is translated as CASSLESKGRDTQYF.

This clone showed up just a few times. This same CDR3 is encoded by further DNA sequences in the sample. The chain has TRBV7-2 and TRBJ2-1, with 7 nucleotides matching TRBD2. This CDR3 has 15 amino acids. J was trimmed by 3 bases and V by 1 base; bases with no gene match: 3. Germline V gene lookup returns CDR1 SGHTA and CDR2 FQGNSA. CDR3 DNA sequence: TGTGCCAGCAGCTTAGGACTAGCCGACTACAATGAGCAGTTCTTC. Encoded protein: CASSLGLADYNEQFF.

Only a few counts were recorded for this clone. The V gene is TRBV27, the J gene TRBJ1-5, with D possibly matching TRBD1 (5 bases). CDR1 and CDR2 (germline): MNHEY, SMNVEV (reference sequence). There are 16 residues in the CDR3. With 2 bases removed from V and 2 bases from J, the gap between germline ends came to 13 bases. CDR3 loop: CASSLPGQGGNQPQHF. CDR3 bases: TGTGCCAGCAGTTTACCGGGGCAGGGAGGCAATCAGCCCCAGCATTTT.

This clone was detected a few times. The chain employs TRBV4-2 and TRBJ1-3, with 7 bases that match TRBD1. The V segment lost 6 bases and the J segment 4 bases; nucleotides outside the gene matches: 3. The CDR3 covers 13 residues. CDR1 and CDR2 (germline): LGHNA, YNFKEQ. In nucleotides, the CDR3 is TGTGCCAGCAGAGGGACAGCCGGAAACACCATATATTTT. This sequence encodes CASRGTAGNTIYF.

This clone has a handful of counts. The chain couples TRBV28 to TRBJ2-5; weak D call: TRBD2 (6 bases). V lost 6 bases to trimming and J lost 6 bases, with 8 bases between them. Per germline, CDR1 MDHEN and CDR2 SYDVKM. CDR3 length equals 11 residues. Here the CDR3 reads CASSGSQTQYF. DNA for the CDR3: TGTGCCAGCAGCGGGAGTCAGACCCAGTACTTC.

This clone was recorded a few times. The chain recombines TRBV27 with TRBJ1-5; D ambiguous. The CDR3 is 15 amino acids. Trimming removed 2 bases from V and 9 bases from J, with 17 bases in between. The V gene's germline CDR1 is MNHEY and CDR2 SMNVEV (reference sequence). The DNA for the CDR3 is TGTGCCAGCAGTTTAGGGGTCCCGGCCGGGCGGCCCCAGCATTTT. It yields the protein CASSLGVPAGRPQHF.

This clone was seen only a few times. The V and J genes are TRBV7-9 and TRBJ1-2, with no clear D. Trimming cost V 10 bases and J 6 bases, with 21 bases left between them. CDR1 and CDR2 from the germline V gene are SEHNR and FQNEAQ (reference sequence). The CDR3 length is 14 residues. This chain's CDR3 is CATLQLGGSHGYTF. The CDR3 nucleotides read TGTGCCACTCTTCAACTGGGAGGGAGCCATGGCTACACCTTC.

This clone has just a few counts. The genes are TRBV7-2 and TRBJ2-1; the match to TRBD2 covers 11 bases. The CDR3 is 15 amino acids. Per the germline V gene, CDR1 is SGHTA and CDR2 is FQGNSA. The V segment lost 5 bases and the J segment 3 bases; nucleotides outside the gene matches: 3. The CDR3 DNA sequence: TGTGCCAGCAGCGCGACTAGCGGGATCTACAATGAGCAGTTCTTC. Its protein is CASSATSGIYNEQFF.

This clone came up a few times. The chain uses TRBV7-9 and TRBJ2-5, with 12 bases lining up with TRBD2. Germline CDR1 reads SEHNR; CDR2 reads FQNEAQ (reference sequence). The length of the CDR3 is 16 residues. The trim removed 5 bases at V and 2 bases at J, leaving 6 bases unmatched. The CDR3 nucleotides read TGTGCCAGCAGCATCGGGACTAGCGGGCGTCAAGAGACCCAGTACTTC. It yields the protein CASSIGTSGRQETQYF.

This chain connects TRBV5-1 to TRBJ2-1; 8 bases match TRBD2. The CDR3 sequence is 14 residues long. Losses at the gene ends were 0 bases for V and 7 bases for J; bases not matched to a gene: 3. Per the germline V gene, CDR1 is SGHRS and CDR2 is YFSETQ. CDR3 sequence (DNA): TGCGCCAGCAGCTTGGTACTAGCGGCTAATGAGCAGTTCTTC. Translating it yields CASSLVLAANEQFF.